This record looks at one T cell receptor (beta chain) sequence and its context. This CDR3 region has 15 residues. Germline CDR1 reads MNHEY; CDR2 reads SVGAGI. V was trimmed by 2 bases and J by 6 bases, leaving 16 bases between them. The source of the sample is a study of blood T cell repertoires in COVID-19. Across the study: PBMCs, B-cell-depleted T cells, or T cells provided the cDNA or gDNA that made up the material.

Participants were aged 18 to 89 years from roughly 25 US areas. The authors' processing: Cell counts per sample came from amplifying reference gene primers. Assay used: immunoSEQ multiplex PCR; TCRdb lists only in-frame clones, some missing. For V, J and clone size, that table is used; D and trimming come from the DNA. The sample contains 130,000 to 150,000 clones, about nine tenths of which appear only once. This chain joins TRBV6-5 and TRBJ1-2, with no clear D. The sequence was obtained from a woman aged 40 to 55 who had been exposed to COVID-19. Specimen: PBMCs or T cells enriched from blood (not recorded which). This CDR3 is CASSYDREGLNGYTF. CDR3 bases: TGTGCCAGCAGTTACGACCGGGAAGGATTGAATGGCTACACCTTC.